The 28 T cell receptor beta chains given below trace back to one sample, sequenced in a study of shared clonotypes between healthy human individuals. The data were produced by immunoSEQ multiplex PCR, yet TCRdb's version contains in-frame clones alone and is incomplete. This table holds about 510,000 clones, around 74% found once. Specimen: PBMCs. The receptors stem from a woman in her 40s in good health. Some clones in this sample may be carry-over from other donors' samples.

The chain has TRBV7-3 and TRBJ2-5; D may match TRBD1 or TRBD2 (5 bases each). CDR3 length: 13 amino acids. Germline V gene lookup returns CDR1 SGHTA and CDR2 FQGTGA. V gave up 4 bases and J gave up 9 bases, with 15 bases separating them. CDR3 residues: CASSSTGPEPQYF. In DNA form, the CDR3 reads TGTGCCAGCAGCTCCACGGGGCCGGAGCCCCAGTACTTC.

This rearrangement joins TRBV2 to TRBJ1-5; D uncertain. The CDR3 covers 11 residues. Germline CDR1 is SNHLY and CDR2 is FYNNEI. The V gene lost 4 bases and the J gene lost 7 bases, with 5 bases spanning the gap. This CDR3 reads CASSAGQPQHF. The CDR3 DNA follows: TGTGCCAGCAGTGCTGGACAGCCCCAGCATTTT.

This chain joins TRBV4-2 and TRBJ1-5; D not certain. V lost 0 bases and J 5 bases, leaving 11 bases between the germline ends. This CDR3 has 15 residues. Germline lookup yields CDR1 LGHNA and CDR2 YNFKEQ. CDR3 in amino acids: CASSQEEGRDQPQHF. The CDR3 bases are TGTGCCAGCAGCCAAGAGGAAGGCAGAGATCAGCCCCAGCATTTT.

V gene TRBV27 combines with J gene TRBJ2-5; 7 nucleotides match TRBD2. This CDR3 region has 16 residues. Germline V gene sequence: CDR1 MNHEY, CDR2 SMNVEV (reference sequence). V lost 5 bases, J lost 2 bases, and 11 bases stayed unmatched. CDR3 region: CASSKSRLAVQETQYF. In DNA form, the CDR3 reads TGTGCCAGCAGTAAAAGTCGGCTAGCGGTTCAAGAGACCCAGTACTTC.

The rearrangement links TRBV10-2 to TRBJ2-1, with D uncertain. The CDR3 is 12 amino acids. The germline gives CDR1 WSHSY, CDR2 SAAADI. V was pared by 6 bases and J by 5 bases, with 8 bases between. For the CDR3, the DNA is TGCGCCAGCAGCCCCGTGAACAATGAGCAGTTCTTC. Encoded protein: CASSPVNNEQFF.

The genes are TRBV18 and TRBJ1-3; TRBD1 might be the D (5 bases). The CDR3 has 14 amino acids. Germline loops: CDR1 KGHSH, CDR2 LQKENI. Trimming removed 2 bases at V and 8 bases at J, with 13 bases between. CDR3 region: CASSPMDTLDTIYF. The CDR3 DNA is TGTGCCAGCTCACCAATGGACACGTTGGACACCATATATTTT.

The table lists this clone with a count of one. The chain employs TRBV28 and TRBJ2-2, with no clear D. The V gene lost 6 bases and the J gene lost 5 bases, with 16 bases spanning the gap. The CDR3 runs to 15 residues. Germline-derived CDR1 and CDR2 are MDHEN and SYDVKM. CDR3 coding DNA: TGTGCCAGCAGAACCCCGGTGGGTGGGACCGGGGAGCTGTTTTTT. The encoded protein is CASRTPVGGTGELFF.

This rearrangement joins TRBV18 to TRBJ2-1; TRBD2 might be the D (5 bases). The V end was cut by 3 bases, the J end by 6 bases, with 12 bases between. CDR1 KGHSH and CDR2 LQKENI come from the germline V gene. The CDR3 length is 14 residues. The CDR3 loop is CASSPPVGVNEQFF. The CDR3 nucleotides read TGTGCCAGCTCACCCCCTGTGGGAGTCAATGAGCAGTTCTTC.

CDR3 nucleotides: TGTGCCAGCAGTTTAAGGGACAGCTACGAGCAGTACTTC. Translation gives CASSLRDSYEQYF. The gene calls are TRBV28 and TRBJ2-7; 7 positions match TRBD1. Unmatched junction bases numbered 1, after V lost 2 bases and J lost 3 bases. This CDR3 is 13 amino acids long. From germline, CDR1 is MDHEN and CDR2 SYDVKM.

DNA of the CDR3: TGTGCCAGCAGCTCGAGGGGTGGCAGTCCGAGGCAGTACTTC. Translation: CASSSRGGSPRQYF. This chain connects TRBV7-2 to TRBJ2-5; D assignment may be TRBD1 or TRBD2 (5 bases each). Trimming left V 4 bases short and J 11 bases short, with 20 bases between. Germline CDR1 is SGHTA and CDR2 is FQGNSA. This CDR3 spans 14 amino acids.

V and J are TRBV5-4 and TRBJ2-2; 11 bases line up with TRBD2. This CDR3 is built from 16 residues. The germline CDR1 and CDR2 sequences are SGHNT and YYREEE (reference sequence). Trimming took 3 bases from V and 7 from J; bases not matched to a gene: 8. The CDR3 region has the DNA TGTGCCAGCAGCTCCCAATATAGCGGGAGGGGCGGGGAGCTGTTTTTT. As protein: CASSSQYSGRGGELFF.

This chain uses TRBV4-1 with TRBJ2-1; weak D call: TRBD2 (5 bases). CDR1 MGHRA and CDR2 YSYEKL come from the germline V gene. This CDR3 is built from 19 residues. The germline V and J ends were trimmed by 1 base and 0 bases, with 19 bases remaining between them. The CDR3 protein is CASSQGHGVTRVSYNEQFF. The DNA for the CDR3 is TGCGCCAGCAGCCAAGGGCACGGGGTGACCAGAGTCTCCTACAATGAGCAGTTCTTC.

This chain connects TRBV7-3 to TRBJ2-3; no definite D call. Trimming cost V 3 bases and J 3 bases, with 7 bases left between them. Germline V CDR1 and CDR2: SGHTA, FQGTGA. This CDR3 is built from 13 residues. Here the CDR3 reads CASSFVSTDTQYF. CDR3 nucleotide sequence: TGTGCCAGCAGCTTTGTCTCAACAGATACGCAGTATTTT.

The V gene is TRBV7-3, the J gene TRBJ2-1; 9 positions match TRBD2. Germline V lookup: CDR1 SGHTA, CDR2 FQGTGA. The ends lost 4 bases at V and 2 bases at J; junction bases unmatched: 15. The CDR3 consists of 19 residues. This CDR3 reads CASSSQPILAGNPYNEQFF. CDR3 DNA: TGTGCCAGCAGCTCTCAGCCTATACTAGCGGGCAACCCCTACAATGAGCAGTTCTTC.

This rearrangement joins TRBV7-8 to TRBJ2-3, with D possibly matching TRBD2 (6 bases). Germline-derived CDR1 and CDR2 are SGHVS and FQNEAQ. The CDR3 has 14 residues. Trimming removed 2 bases from V and 4 bases from J, with 10 bases in between. CDR3 DNA sequence: TGTGCCAGCAGCTTAACGAGACTAGCAGATACGCAGTATTTT. Residues: CASSLTRLADTQYF.

The CDR3 region is CASSLAPAYNEQFF. CDR3 DNA: TGTGCCAGCAGTTTGGCTCCCGCTTACAATGAGCAGTTCTTC. The chain is built from TRBV27 and TRBJ2-1, with D unclear. The CDR3 has 14 amino acids. The germline V and J ends were trimmed by 3 bases and 4 bases, with 10 bases remaining between them. CDR1 is MNHEY, CDR2 SMNVEV, per germline (reference sequence).

CDR3 loop: CASSLLGAGANVLTF. The CDR3 bases are TGTGCCAGCAGTTTGCTGGGGGCTGGGGCCAACGTCCTGACTTTC. The chain employs TRBV27 and TRBJ2-6; the D call may be TRBD1 or TRBD2 (5 bases each). Trimming removed 3 bases from V and 2 bases from J, with 8 bases in between. There are 15 residues in the CDR3. Germline values: CDR1 MNHEY, CDR2 SMNVEV (reference sequence).

This clone was picked up a small number of times. This sequence joins TRBV7-2 and TRBJ1-2; D might be TRBD1 (6 bases). Germline V gene data show CDR1 as SGHTA and CDR2 as FQGNSA. The germline V and J ends were trimmed by 5 bases and 8 bases, with 18 bases remaining between them. The CDR3 is 14 amino acids. The CDR3: CASSQQGQGKGYTF. The CDR3 region has the DNA TGTGCCAGCAGCCAGCAGGGGCAGGGGAAGGGCTACACCTTC.

The chain uses TRBV27 and TRBJ2-5, with D possibly being TRBD2 (5 bases). This CDR3 has 14 amino acids. Between the trimmed V and J ends, which lost 2 bases and 2 bases, there was a span of 9 bases. Germline V gene data show CDR1 as MNHEY and CDR2 as SMNVEV (reference sequence). The CDR3, as DNA: TGTGCCAGCAGTTTAACGACGGGACAAGAGACCCAGTACTTC. This sequence encodes CASSLTTGQETQYF.

This rearrangement joins TRBV28 to TRBJ2-5; D uncertain. Germline V gene lookup returns CDR1 MDHEN and CDR2 SYDVKM. This CDR3 has 16 amino acids. With 3 bases removed from V and 1 base from J, the gap between germline ends came to 15 bases. CDR3 nucleotides: TGTGCCAGCAGTTTCCCCCCGGGCAGGCCCCAAGAGACCCAGTACTTC. This translates into CASSFPPGRPQETQYF.

The gene calls are TRBV4-1 and TRBJ2-7; D is unclear. Germline V gives CDR1 MGHRA, CDR2 YSYEKL. Trimming cost V 0 bases and J 3 bases, with 9 bases left between them. The CDR3 consists of 14 residues. The CDR3 nucleotides are TGCGCCAGCAGCCAAGACCCCGTCCGCTACGAGCAGTACTTC. Encoded protein: CASSQDPVRYEQYF.

The chain recombines TRBV7-3 with TRBJ2-1; D uncertain. CDR1 is SGHTA, CDR2 FQGTGA, per germline. V shed 5 bases and J shed 5 bases, with 10 bases lying between them. The CDR3 totals 13 residues. As DNA, the CDR3 is TGTGCCAGCAGCCGCCCCGAGAACAATGAGCAGTTCTTC. Protein sequence: CASSRPENNEQFF. The variable domain in full, with the rest retrieved from reference TRBV7-3 and TRBJ2-1, is GAGVSQTPSNKVTEKGKYVELRCDPISGHTALYWYRQSLGQGPEFLIYFQGTGAADDSGLPNDRFFAVRPEGSVSTLKIQRTERGDSAVYLCASSRPENNEQFFGPGTRLTVL.

The chain recombines TRBV28 with TRBJ2-1; 9 bases agree with TRBD1. Germline assignment: CDR1 MDHEN and CDR2 SYDVKM. The CDR3 consists of 15 residues. The V gene end was trimmed by 6 bases and the J gene end by 4 bases; junction bases not matched to a gene: 7. CDR3 DNA sequence: TGTGCCAGCAGGCAACAGGGGGCGCGATACAATGAGCAGTTCTTC. Amino acid sequence: CASRQQGARYNEQFF.

This chain connects TRBV19 to TRBJ2-1; D gene ambiguous. The CDR3 has 12 residues. Looked up from germline, CDR1 is LNHDA and CDR2 is SQIVND (reference sequence). Trimming pared 11 bases from V and 0 bases from J, leaving 8 bases between. In DNA form, the CDR3 reads TGTGCCGCTGATAGCTCCTACAATGAGCAGTTCTTC. It specifies CAADSSYNEQFF.

The chain links TRBV5-1 to TRBJ1-5, with 7 bases fitting TRBD1. CDR3 size: 15 residues. CDR1 and CDR2 (germline): SGHRS, YFSETQ. V was clipped by 3 bases and J by 8 bases; unmatched bases: 11. The CDR3: CASSSQGLGTEPQHF. The CDR3 DNA follows: TGCGCCAGCAGCTCACAGGGGCTGGGGACGGAGCCCCAGCATTTT. Complete variable domain (other parts from reference TRBV5-1 and TRBJ1-5): KAGVTQTPRYLIKTRGQQVTLSCSPISGHRSVSWYQQTPGQGLQFLFEYFSETQRNKGNFPGRFSGRQFSNSRSEMNVSTLELGDSALYLCASSSQGLGTEPQHFGDGTRLSIL.

The chain joins TRBV4-3 to TRBJ2-7; 8 nucleotides line up with TRBD1. CDR1 and CDR2 (germline): LGHNA, YSLEER. The junction had 4 bases not matched to a gene; V was cut back by 0 bases and J by 0 bases. This CDR3 comprises 16 residues. The CDR3 loop reads CASSQEPGGASYEQYF. CDR3 DNA: TGCGCCAGCAGCCAAGAGCCAGGGGGCGCCTCCTACGAGCAGTACTTC.

The chain couples TRBV6-4 to TRBJ2-4; D is possibly TRBD2 (6 bases). The CDR3 extends over 15 amino acids. Trimming took 3 bases from V and 3 from J, leaving 12 bases between them. Germline V lookup: CDR1 MRHNA, CDR2 SNTAGT. CDR3 in amino acids: CASSEEGSGKNIQYF. The CDR3 DNA reads as TGTGCCAGCAGTGAGGAGGGGTCCGGCAAAAACATTCAGTACTTC.

The chain has TRBV29-1 and TRBJ2-3; no firm D call. The CDR3 has 14 amino acids. V was clipped by 0 bases and J by 0 bases, with 7 bases between them. CDR1 and CDR2 (germline): SQVTM, ANQGSEA. The DNA for the CDR3 is TGCAGCGTTGAAGATGCGTTTAGCACAGATACGCAGTATTTT. It encodes CSVEDAFSTDTQYF.